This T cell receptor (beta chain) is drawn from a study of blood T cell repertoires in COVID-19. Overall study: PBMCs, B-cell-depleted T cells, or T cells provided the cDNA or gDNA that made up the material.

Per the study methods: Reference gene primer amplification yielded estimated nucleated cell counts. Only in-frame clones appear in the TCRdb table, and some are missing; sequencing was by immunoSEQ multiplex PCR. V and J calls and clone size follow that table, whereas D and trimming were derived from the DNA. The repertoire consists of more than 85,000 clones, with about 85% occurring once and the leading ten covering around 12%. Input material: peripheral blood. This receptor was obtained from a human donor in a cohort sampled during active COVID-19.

CDR3 region: CASSLVPQGAYDNEQFF. The CDR3 region has the DNA TGCGCCAGCAGCTTGGTTCCGCAGGGGGCTTACGACAATGAGCAGTTCTTC. V and J are TRBV5-1 and TRBJ2-1; 8 bases align to TRBD1. The trim removed 0 bases at V and 5 bases at J, leaving 10 bases unmatched. Germline loops: CDR1 SGHRS, CDR2 YFSETQ. The length of the CDR3 is 17 residues.